This T cell receptor beta chain was found in a study of shared clonotypes between healthy human individuals. Study at large: The plates for each donor numbered three CD4 naive, three CD4 memory, two CD8 naive and one CD8 memory.

Replicate sorted-subset PCRs were loaded with around 200 ng DNA, tens of thousands of T cell genomes. The method was immunoSEQ multiplex PCR; TCRdb's version includes in-frame clones alone and lacks a portion of them. The sample records more than 550,000 clones, less than 95% being singletons. The study, taken as a whole, reports: A handful of donors showed sharing of approximately 5% of naive CD4 clonotypes. For sorted subsets, rarefaction showed incomplete sequencing despite large depth.

Concerning this clone: Its antigen remains unidentified. One end of the junction fails to match germline, which may point to a read error. This specimen includes other DNA sequences encoding the same CDR3.

The receptor was derived from a man aged 18 to 35 in good health. Some clones in this sample may be carry-over from other donors' samples. Sequencing was done on a sample of memory CD8+ T cells from PBMCs. Subset denoted: CD45RO+ cells pooled with CCR7-negative TemRA cells.

The CDR3, as DNA: TGTGCCAGCAGCCCGGGCTCTAGGCCAGCCTACGAGCAATACTTC. Its protein is CASSPGSRPAYEQYF. The gene calls are TRBV7-9 and TRBJ2-7; no reliable D call. The CDR3 totals 15 residues. Germline assignment: CDR1 SEHNR and CDR2 FQNEAQ (reference sequence).